This T cell receptor (beta chain) is drawn from a study of control samples from healthy donors and cancer patients. The table lists this clone with a few counts. From germline, CDR1 is SGHRS and CDR2 YFSETQ. The CDR3 runs to 14 residues. V lost 2 bases and J 5 bases, leaving 10 bases between the germline ends. Sequenced by immunoSEQ multiplex PCR; TCRdb stores in-frame clones only, minus some. The data hold 70,000 or so clones, with over 75% observed a single time. The gene calls are TRBV5-1 and TRBJ1-4; D not resolved. This TCR was recovered from a man aged 50-59 years in good health. Sequences were obtained from blood. CDR3 loop: CASSLNSMNEKLFF. CDR3 DNA: TGCGCCAGCAGCTTAAACAGTATGAATGAAAAACTGTTTTTT.